This TCR beta chain was identified during a study of shared clonotypes between healthy human individuals. Trimming took 1 base from V and 5 from J, leaving 18 bases between them. The CDR3 length is 17 residues. The germline V gene encodes CDR1 SGHTA and CDR2 FQGNSA. Libraries were prepared by immunoSEQ multiplex PCR; TCRdb keeps only in-frame clonotypes and omits some of them. The table records a few hundred thousand clones, approximately 65% of them present only once. The specimen was memory CD4+ T cells sorted from blood. The subset here: CD45RA-negative fraction. The source is a man aged 25-45 years in good health. The rearrangement links TRBV7-2 to TRBJ2-4, with D hard to call. The CDR3 loop is CASSLEPFAKGQNIQYF. In nucleotides, the CDR3 is TGTGCCAGCAGCTTAGAACCCTTCGCCAAGGGCCAAAACATTCAGTACTTC.